These T cell receptor beta chains were read from a single sample in a study of blood T cell repertoires in COVID-19. This table comes from immunoSEQ multiplex PCR, and its TCRdb copy is limited to in-frame clones, with some not included. Of under 110,000 clones in the sample, roughly two thirds were seen once. Sequenced material: peripheral blood. The source is a human donor with acute or convalescent COVID-19. The donor label of this sample is uncertain. CDR3s include the opening cysteine and the closing phenylalanine or tryptophan. The order of the fields is V gene, J gene, clone size, CDR3 protein. Not every row has a clone size; where given, it reads once, few, many or a size class.

v_call: TRBV2
j_call: TRBJ1-1
clone_size: -
cdr3_aa: CASSPSGTEAFF

v_call: TRBV28
j_call: TRBJ1-3
clone_size: -
cdr3_aa: CASRTTGGGNTIYF

v_call: TRBV5-1
j_call: TRBJ2-2
clone_size: -
cdr3_aa: CASSHGTGSTGELFF

v_call: TRBV29-1
j_call: TRBJ1-3
clone_size: once
cdr3_aa: CSVGAGPNSGNTIYF

v_call: TRBV2
j_call: TRBJ1-4
clone_size: -
cdr3_aa: CASRRRQTTNEKLFF

v_call: TRBV7-2
j_call: TRBJ2-3
clone_size: -
cdr3_aa: CASSLAGGGIPDTQYF

v_call: TRBV4-1
j_call: TRBJ1-1
clone_size: few
cdr3_aa: CASSPDRRGNTEAFF

v_call: TRBV5-1
j_call: TRBJ2-2
clone_size: -
cdr3_aa: CASSRTGGAGNTGELFF

v_call: TRBV5-1
j_call: TRBJ2-2
clone_size: -
cdr3_aa: CASSRAGRANTGELFF

v_call: TRBV6-1
j_call: TRBJ1-1
clone_size: few
cdr3_aa: CASSESPSGGRKAFF

v_call: TRBV27
j_call: TRBJ1-4
clone_size: once
cdr3_aa: CASSLPPTVLNEKLFF

v_call: TRBV7-3
j_call: TRBJ2-3
clone_size: -
cdr3_aa: CASSLMGLSTDTQYF

v_call: TRBV19
j_call: TRBJ2-1
clone_size: -
cdr3_aa: CASSVDGRGQQFF

v_call: TRBV5-6
j_call: TRBJ1-1
clone_size: -
cdr3_aa: CASSLVGTGGTEAFF

v_call: TRBV24-1
j_call: TRBJ2-3
clone_size: -
cdr3_aa: CATSDPTVTATDTQYF

v_call: TRBV7-8
j_call: TRBJ1-6
clone_size: few
cdr3_aa: CASSSDRGHIRRNNSPLHF

v_call: TRBV2
j_call: TRBJ2-3
clone_size: -
cdr3_aa: CASNLLAGGYDTQYF

v_call: TRBV29-1
j_call: TRBJ2-5
clone_size: -
cdr3_aa: CSVVPLLESETQYF

v_call: TRBV6-6
j_call: TRBJ1-2
clone_size: -
cdr3_aa: CASRTGVDYGYTF

v_call: TRBV21-1
j_call: TRBJ1-6
clone_size: few
cdr3_aa: CASSCKGQTNSPLHF

v_call: TRBV4-1
j_call: TRBJ1-5
clone_size: -
cdr3_aa: CASSQGDRGNNQPQHF

v_call: TRBV6-5
j_call: TRBJ1-3
clone_size: -
cdr3_aa: CASTAGTGTGNTIYF

v_call: TRBV6-5
j_call: TRBJ1-4
clone_size: -
cdr3_aa: CASSRTGVSNEKLFF

v_call: TRBV4-1
j_call: TRBJ1-2
clone_size: few
cdr3_aa: CASSQVGGRANYGYTF

v_call: TRBV7-9
j_call: TRBJ1-5
clone_size: -
cdr3_aa: CASSLGGRNQPQHF

v_call: TRBV7-3
j_call: TRBJ1-6
clone_size: -
cdr3_aa: CASSLTLTNSPLHF

v_call: TRBV11-2
j_call: TRBJ2-1
clone_size: -
cdr3_aa: CASSLEGRGHNEQFF

v_call: TRBV15
j_call: TRBJ1-6
clone_size: -
cdr3_aa: CATSRDLSRDNYNSPLHF

v_call: TRBV6-5
j_call: TRBJ1-2
clone_size: -
cdr3_aa: CASTGGGGPYGYTF

v_call: TRBV7-2
j_call: TRBJ2-3
clone_size: few
cdr3_aa: CASSIQVDTDTQYF

v_call: TRBV30
j_call: TRBJ2-2
clone_size: -
cdr3_aa: CAWSVLRYTGELFF

v_call: TRBV11-2
j_call: TRBJ2-7
clone_size: -
cdr3_aa: CASSTHSGPYEQYF

v_call: TRBV9
j_call: TRBJ1-5
clone_size: -
cdr3_aa: CASSPGQAYQPQHF

v_call: TRBV24-1
j_call: TRBJ2-5
clone_size: -
cdr3_aa: CATSDSRGSGETQYF

v_call: TRBV27
j_call: TRBJ2-2
clone_size: once
cdr3_aa: CASSPLGQWEDGELFF

v_call: TRBV9
j_call: TRBJ2-5
clone_size: -
cdr3_aa: CASSVASGGPPYF

v_call: TRBV11-2
j_call: TRBJ2-1
clone_size: once
cdr3_aa: CASSLTGGYNEQFF

v_call: TRBV27
j_call: TRBJ1-6
clone_size: -
cdr3_aa: CASSLSPLHNSPLHF

v_call: TRBV4-1
j_call: TRBJ2-5
clone_size: many
cdr3_aa: CASSQVLSGGETQYF

v_call: TRBV18
j_call: TRBJ2-3
clone_size: -
cdr3_aa: CASSPPGTSGGTYQGEDTQYF

v_call: TRBV20-1
j_call: TRBJ2-3
clone_size: -
cdr3_aa: CSASRGISTDTQYF

v_call: TRBV19
j_call: TRBJ1-2
clone_size: -
cdr3_aa: CASSPTGATNYGYTF

v_call: TRBV5-1
j_call: TRBJ1-2
clone_size: -
cdr3_aa: CASSLVGGGPNNGYTF

v_call: TRBV5-1
j_call: TRBJ2-2
clone_size: -
cdr3_aa: CASSSTTGPGELFF

v_call: TRBV7-9
j_call: TRBJ1-6
clone_size: -
cdr3_aa: CASSLGPNSNSPLHF

v_call: TRBV2
j_call: TRBJ2-2
clone_size: -
cdr3_aa: CASSEGTSTGELFF

v_call: TRBV7-9
j_call: TRBJ1-2
clone_size: -
cdr3_aa: CASSLSRRGGAPNYGYTF

v_call: TRBV2
j_call: TRBJ2-2
clone_size: -
cdr3_aa: CASMTGGYTGELFF

v_call: TRBV24-1
j_call: TRBJ1-5
clone_size: -
cdr3_aa: CATSDFTGWRNQPQHF

v_call: TRBV28
j_call: TRBJ1-5
clone_size: few
cdr3_aa: CASTLGQGAGGHQPQHF

v_call: TRBV5-3
j_call: TRBJ1-2
clone_size: once
cdr3_aa: CARSLEERGSRPYGYTF

v_call: TRBV6-5
j_call: TRBJ1-6
clone_size: -
cdr3_aa: CASQLRQGGSPLHF

v_call: TRBV6-5
j_call: TRBJ2-3
clone_size: -
cdr3_aa: CASSLQGAYTDTQYF

v_call: TRBV19
j_call: TRBJ2-3
clone_size: -
cdr3_aa: CASSIRLLSTDTQYF

v_call: TRBV6-5
j_call: TRBJ1-1
clone_size: few
cdr3_aa: CASKRGLNTEAFF